The clone carrying this T cell receptor (beta chain) was observed a few times. The antigen is not known. Of the isolated RNA, all was reverse transcribed, and so the sequenced material was expressed TCRB transcripts. TCRdb's copy holds only in-frame clones and misses some; the assay was immunoSEQ multiplex PCR. This sample yields about 150,000 clones, of which 10% are seen a single time; 0.5% belongs to the top ten. These data come from a study of beta chain features in type 1 diabetes. Study outcomes and limitations: Researchers report that Type 1 diabetes patients had moderately but significantly shorter TCRB CDR3s across all four CD4+ subsets.

J was trimmed by 1 base and V by 0 bases; bases with no gene match: 2. CDR1 and CDR2 (germline): SGHNT, YYREEE (reference sequence). The CDR3 runs 17 residues. The specimen was central memory CD4+ T cells from blood. The receptor's source is a man under 40 with type 1 diabetes. V is TRBV5-4 and J is TRBJ2-1; 12 nucleotides line up with TRBD2. CDR3 sequence: CASSLALAGGSYNEQFF. The CDR3 bases are TGTGCCAGCAGCTTGGCACTAGCGGGAGGATCCTACAATGAGCAGTTCTTC.